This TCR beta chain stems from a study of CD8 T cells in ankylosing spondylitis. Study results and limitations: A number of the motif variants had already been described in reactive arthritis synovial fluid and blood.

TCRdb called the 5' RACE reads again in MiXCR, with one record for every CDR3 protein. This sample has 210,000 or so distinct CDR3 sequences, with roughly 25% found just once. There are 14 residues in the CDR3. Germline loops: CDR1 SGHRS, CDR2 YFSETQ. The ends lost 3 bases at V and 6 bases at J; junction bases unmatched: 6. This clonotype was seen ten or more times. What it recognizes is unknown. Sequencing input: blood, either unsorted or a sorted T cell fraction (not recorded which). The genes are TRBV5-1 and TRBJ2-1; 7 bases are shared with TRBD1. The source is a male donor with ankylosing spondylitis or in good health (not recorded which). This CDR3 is CASSSNRGPNEQFF. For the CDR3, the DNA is TGCGCCAGCAGCTCGAACAGGGGACCCAATGAGCAGTTCTTC.